This entry describes one T cell receptor (beta chain). The CDR3 spans 17 residues. The germline V gene encodes CDR1 KGHSH and CDR2 LQKENI. V was trimmed by 2 bases and J by 4 bases, leaving 18 bases between them. This specimen comes from a study of control samples from healthy donors and cancer patients. Generated by immunoSEQ multiplex PCR, the TCRdb table keeps only in-frame clones and is missing some. The sample includes 95,000 to 150,000 clones, 70% to 90% seen only once; the top ten take under 40%. The sequencing sample was made of blood. The chain combines TRBV18 with TRBJ2-1; maybe TRBD2 (6 bases). The TCR comes from a man aged 50 to 59 in good health. CDR3 DNA sequence: TGTGCCAGCTCACCATCCGGGGGTGCCCATAATTACAATGAGCAGTTCTTC. It encodes CASSPSGGAHNYNEQFF.